The clone carrying this T cell receptor (beta chain) was recorded at least ten times. TCRdb processed the 5' RACE reads anew with MiXCR; each CDR3 protein has one entry. The repertoire holds around 680,000 distinct CDR3 sequences, with 8.6% as singletons. The source of the sample is a study of identical twins. This CDR3 region has 15 residues. Germline values: CDR1 SGHVS, CDR2 FQNEAQ. The V gene lost 1 base and the J gene lost 4 bases, with 11 bases spanning the gap. Separately, the same data were catalogued under a study of yellow fever vaccine responses in identical twins.

The sequence was obtained from a woman aged 18-35 years in good health. J is TRBJ1-5 and V is TRBV7-8; D is uncertain. Sequencing input: PBMCs. The CDR3 DNA sequence: TGTGCCAGCAGCTTAGGTGCTGGGAAGAATCAGCCCCAGCATTTT. This sequence encodes CASSLGAGKNQPQHF.